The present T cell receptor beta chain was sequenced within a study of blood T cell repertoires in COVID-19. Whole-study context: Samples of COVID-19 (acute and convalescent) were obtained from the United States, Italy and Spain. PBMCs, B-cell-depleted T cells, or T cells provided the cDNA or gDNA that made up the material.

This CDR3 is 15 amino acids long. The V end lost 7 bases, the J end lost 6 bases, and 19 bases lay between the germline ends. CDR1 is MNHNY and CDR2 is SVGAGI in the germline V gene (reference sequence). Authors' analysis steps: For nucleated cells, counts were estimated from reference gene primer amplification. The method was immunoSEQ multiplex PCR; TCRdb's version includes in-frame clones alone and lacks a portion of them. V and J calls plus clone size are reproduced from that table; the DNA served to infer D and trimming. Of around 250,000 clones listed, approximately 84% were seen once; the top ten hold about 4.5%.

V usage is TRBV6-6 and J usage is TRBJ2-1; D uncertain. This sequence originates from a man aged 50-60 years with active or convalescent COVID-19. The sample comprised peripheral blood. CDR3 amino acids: CASTIGSHLSNEQFF. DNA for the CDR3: TGTGCCAGCACCATTGGTTCCCACCTGAGCAATGAGCAGTTCTTC.